A single sample gave rise to the 27 T cell receptor beta chains below, sequenced in a study of T-cell memory formation after mild COVID-19. One entry per CDR3 protein results from TCRdb running MiXCR on the 5' RACE reads. The sample includes hundreds of thousands of distinct CDR3 sequences, more than 15% seen only once; the top ten take 20% to 25%. Sequencing used PBMCs or a T cell subset sorted from them (not recorded which). These receptors were obtained from a young man who had mild COVID-19 (a few samples of this study predate the infection). Cell type and time point are not known.

Only a few counts were recorded for this clonotype. This chain connects TRBV13 to TRBJ2-3; unclear D gene. V lost 5 bases, J lost 6 bases, and 9 bases lay in between. Germline CDR1 and CDR2: PRHDT and FYEKMQ (reference sequence). This CDR3 comprises 12 residues. The CDR3 loop reads CASSLEMDTQYF. CDR3 DNA sequence: TGTGCCAGCAGCCTCGAAATGGATACGCAGTATTTT.

The chain carries TRBV7-9 and TRBJ1-2; TRBD1 aligns across 7 bases. This CDR3 is 15 amino acids long. Germline V gene data show CDR1 as SEHNR and CDR2 as FQNEAQ (reference sequence). V was clipped by 0 bases and J by 5 bases; unmatched bases: 6. CDR3 DNA sequence: TGTGCCAGCAGCTTAGCGATCCCAGGGGGGTATGGCTACACCTTC. This codes for CASSLAIPGGYGYTF.

CDR3 sequence reads: CSATGGSFGYTF. The CDR3 DNA is TGCAGTGCTACAGGGGGCTCTTTCGGCTACACCTTC. The chain combines TRBV20-1 with TRBJ1-2; 8 nucleotides align to TRBD1. The length of the CDR3 is 12 residues. The V gene end was trimmed by 4 bases and the J gene end by 8 bases; junction bases not matched to a gene: 6. Germline values: CDR1 DFQATT, CDR2 SNEGSKA (reference sequence).

This clonotype was seen only a few times. This sequence joins TRBV12-3 or TRBV12-4 and TRBJ1-5, with D possibly being TRBD1 (5 bases). The V end was cut by 6 bases, the J end by 0 bases, with 12 bases between. This CDR3 contains 15 residues. Here the CDR3 DNA reads TGTGCCAGCAGCCCAGGGCCCTATAGCAATCAGCCCCAGCATTTT. Protein product: CASSPGPYSNQPQHF.

This clonotype was seen more than once but under ten times. The chain employs TRBV6-5 and TRBJ2-1; the match to TRBD2 covers 8 bases. Germline V lookup: CDR1 MNHEY, CDR2 SVGAGI. The CDR3 is 16 amino acids. V shed 0 bases, J shed 6 bases, and the junction held 7 bases outside the gene matches. The CDR3 DNA reads as TGTGCCAGCAGTTACTCTTCAGCGGGGGTAGTCAATGAGCAGTTCTTC. Amino acid sequence: CASSYSSAGVVNEQFF.

This clonotype has more than one count but fewer than ten. The rearrangement uses TRBV7-9 and TRBJ2-4, with D perhaps being TRBD1 or TRBD2 (5 bases each). The germline V and J ends were trimmed by 1 base and 7 bases, with 20 bases remaining between them. Germline V CDR1 and CDR2: SEHNR, FQNEAQ (reference sequence). The CDR3 loop spans 17 amino acids. The DNA for the CDR3 is TGTGCCAGCAGCTTAGTAAGGGACGTCACTCGAGGGAACATTCAGTACTTC. As protein: CASSLVRDVTRGNIQYF.

Note on this clonotype: At one end, the junction sequence differs from germline, possibly due to a read error. CDR3 in amino acids: CASSSSPSSRHSLF. As DNA, the CDR3 is TGTGCCAGCAGTTCCTCCCCCAGTAGCCGACACTCCCTCTTT. This chain joins TRBV6-5 and TRBJ1-1; D is ambiguous. From germline, CDR1 is MNHEY and CDR2 SVGAGI. The CDR3 has 14 amino acids.

This clonotype came up a few times. The chain employs TRBV24-1 and TRBJ2-7, with D perhaps TRBD1 (6 bases). This CDR3 spans 17 amino acids. V was shortened by 3 bases and J by 4 bases, with 21 bases between the two germline ends. From germline, CDR1 is KGHDR and CDR2 SFDVKD. CDR3 in amino acids: CATSDGADRRVTYEQYV. CDR3 DNA: TGTGCCACCAGTGATGGTGCTGACAGGAGAGTAACTTACGAGCAGTACGTC.

This clonotype was detected a few times. The chain combines TRBV7-2 with TRBJ2-3; TRBD2 matches 13 bases. After removal of 6 bases from V and 2 bases from J, the junction contained 5 bases not matched to a gene. In germline, CDR1 is SGHTA, CDR2 FQGNSA. This CDR3 has 16 amino acids. The chain's CDR3 is CASSQGTSGDTDTQYF. CDR3 coding DNA: TGTGCCAGCAGTCAAGGGACTAGCGGGGACACAGATACGCAGTATTTT. The whole variable domain, filled in from reference TRBV7-2 and TRBJ2-3, reads GAGVSQSPSNKVTEKGKDVELRCDPISGHTALYWYRQSLGQGLEFLIYFQGNSAPDKSGLPSDRFSAERTGGSVSTLTIQRTQQEDSAVYLCASSQGTSGDTDTQYFGPGTRLTVL.

The chain links TRBV19 to TRBJ1-2; D is possibly TRBD1 (5 bases). Germline CDR1 is LNHDA and CDR2 is SQIVND (reference sequence). This CDR3 is built from 13 residues. Trimming stripped 3 bases from V and 2 bases from J, with 7 bases between. CDR3 in amino acids: CASSIWGNYGYTF. The CDR3 DNA sequence: TGTGCCAGTAGTATTTGGGGGAACTATGGCTACACCTTC.

This clonotype was counted between two and nine times. The genes are TRBV3-1 and TRBJ2-3; D call uncertain. Trimming took 6 bases from V and 11 from J, leaving 3 bases between them. This CDR3 is built from 8 residues. Germline lookup yields CDR1 LGHDT and CDR2 YNNKEL (reference sequence). The CDR3 reads CASREQYF. DNA for the CDR3: TGTGCCAGCAGGGAGCAGTATTTT.

The chain links TRBV29-1 to TRBJ1-1, with unresolved D. Trimming took 7 bases from V and 6 from J, leaving 15 bases between them. This CDR3 spans 12 amino acids. The germline CDR1 and CDR2 sequences are SQVTM and ANQGSEA. As DNA, the CDR3 is TGCAGCGCCACTTTGGATATCGCTGAAGCTTTCTTT. Its translation is CSATLDIAEAFF. Based on the CDR3 plus reference TRBV29-1 and TRBJ1-1, the full variable domain is SAVISQKPSRDICQRGTSLTIQCQVDSQVTMMFWYRQQPGQSLTLIATANQGSEATYESGFVIDKFPISRPNLTFSTLTVSNMSPEDSSIYLCSATLDIAEAFFGQGTRLTVV.

This clonotype appeared a few times. The chain joins TRBV25-1 to TRBJ2-7; perhaps D is TRBD1 or TRBD2 (5 bases each). V lost 0 bases and J lost 4, with 10 bases in between. The CDR3 runs 14 residues. The germline CDR1 and CDR2 sequences are MGHDK and SYGVNS. CDR3 loop: CASSEYRGKYEQYF. The DNA for the CDR3 is TGTGCCAGCAGTGAATACCGGGGCAAATACGAGCAGTACTTC.

This clonotype is a singleton in its sample. The chain recombines TRBV6-2 or TRBV6-3 with TRBJ2-1; 8 nucleotides line up with TRBD2. The germline gives CDR1 MNHEY, CDR2 SVGEGT. The CDR3 extends over 15 amino acids. The junction had 10 bases not matched to a gene; V was cut back by 8 bases and J by 4 bases. CDR3 DNA: TGTGCCAGCGCCCCTTCGGGGGGGGGTTACAATGAGCAGTTCTTC. Its translation: CASAPSGGGYNEQFF.

This clonotype was detected only a few times. The chain is built from TRBV24-1 and TRBJ2-3, with 7 bases aligning to TRBD1. With 4 bases clipped from V and 11 bases from J, the junction kept 8 bases outside the gene matches. The CDR3 has 13 residues. The germline gives CDR1 KGHDR, CDR2 SFDVKD. Here the CDR3 reads CATSDSTGAQQYF. The CDR3 bases are TGTGCCACCAGTGACTCAACAGGGGCCCAGCAGTATTTT.

V gene TRBV29-1 combines with J gene TRBJ2-2; D might be TRBD2 (6 bases). Trimming removed 4 bases at V and 3 bases at J, with 9 bases between. Looked up from germline, CDR1 is SQVTM and CDR2 is ANQGSEA. There are 13 residues in the CDR3. The CDR3, as DNA: TGCAGCGTTGCTAGCGTATACACCGGGGAGCTGTTTTTT. The encoded protein is CSVASVYTGELFF.

This clonotype was observed a handful of times. This sequence joins TRBV5-1 and TRBJ2-5; D not certain. CDR3 length: 13 residues. CDR1 is SGHRS and CDR2 is YFSETQ in the germline V gene. The germline V and J ends were trimmed by 0 bases and 4 bases, with 7 bases remaining between them. CDR3 loop: CASSLGPPETQYF. The DNA of the CDR3 is TGCGCCAGCAGCTTGGGACCTCCAGAGACCCAGTACTTC.

This clonotype has at least ten counts. The chain combines TRBV5-1 with TRBJ2-1; D is perhaps TRBD2 (5 bases). V was shortened by 3 bases and J by 7 bases, with 11 bases between the two germline ends. From germline, CDR1 is SGHRS and CDR2 YFSETQ. The CDR3 is made up of 13 amino acids. CDR3 nucleotide sequence: TGCGCCAGCAGCTATCGGACTGAAAATGAGCAGTTCTTC. Translated: CASSYRTENEQFF. Drawing the rest from reference TRBV5-1 and TRBJ2-1, the complete variable domain is KAGVTQTPRYLIKTRGQQVTLSCSPISGHRSVSWYQQTPGQGLQFLFEYFSETQRNKGNFPGRFSGRQFSNSRSEMNVSTLELGDSALYLCASSYRTENEQFFGPGTRLTVL.

This clonotype was seen a few times. The chain has TRBV12-3 or TRBV12-4 and TRBJ1-1; D might be TRBD1 (6 bases). Trimming took off 8 bases at V and 4 bases at J, with 17 bases between the two ends. CDR3 length equals 14 residues. DNA for the CDR3: TGTGCCAGCGACCCGGGCGGGGGCTCCACTGAAGCTTTCTTT. Its protein is CASDPGGGSTEAFF.

The chain joins TRBV5-1 to TRBJ2-6; D possibly uses TRBD1 or TRBD2 (5 bases each). Germline V gene lookup returns CDR1 SGHRS and CDR2 YFSETQ. V lost 1 base, J lost 9 bases, and 11 bases lay in between. This CDR3 is 14 amino acids long. CDR3 nucleotide sequence: TGCGCCAGCAGCTTGCCCGGGGCCCGCAACGTCCTGACTTTC. Protein product: CASSLPGARNVLTF.

This chain connects TRBV6-5 to TRBJ2-7; D possibly uses TRBD1 or TRBD2 (5 bases each). Germline CDR1 MNHEY, CDR2 SVGAGI. The CDR3 runs 16 residues. Trimming left V 2 bases short and J 3 bases short, with 17 bases between. CDR3 amino acids: CASSYRTYGDGYEQYF. CDR3 coding DNA: TGTGCCAGCAGTTACCGAACCTATGGGGACGGCTACGAGCAGTACTTC.

The chain has TRBV18 and TRBJ2-5; D is perhaps TRBD2 (6 bases). The CDR3 has 15 amino acids. Trimming took 0 bases from V and 5 from J, leaving 13 bases between them. Germline lookup yields CDR1 KGHSH and CDR2 LQKENI. CDR3 in DNA: TGTGCCAGCTCACCACCGATGGGAGGCGGTGAGACCCAGTACTTC. Translating gives CASSPPMGGGETQYF. The complete variable domain, with remaining parts taken from reference TRBV18 and TRBJ2-5, reads NAGVMQNPRHLVRRRGQEARLRCSPMKGHSHVYWYRQLPEEGLKFMVYLQKENIIDESGMPKERFSAEFPKEGPSILRIQQVVRGDSAAYFCASSPPMGGGETQYFGPGTRLLVL.

This clonotype has a handful of counts. The rearrangement links TRBV12-3 or TRBV12-4 to TRBJ1-5, with TRBD1 matching 7 bases. The CDR3 sequence is 15 residues long. V was clipped by 6 bases and J by 2 bases; unmatched bases: 7. Here the CDR3 DNA reads TGTGCCAGCAGCAGACAGGGAGGGGGCAATCAGCCCCAGCATTTT. Translated: CASSRQGGGNQPQHF.

This chain links TRBV12-3 or TRBV12-4 with TRBJ1-1, with a possible D match to TRBD1 (6 bases). This CDR3 has 15 amino acids. V was cut by 5 bases and J by 1 base, with 14 bases left in between. CDR3 loop: CASSPRTVGNTEAFF. The CDR3 coding sequence is TGTGCCAGCAGTCCTCGGACAGTCGGGAACACTGAAGCTTTCTTT.

This clonotype was detected ten times or more. The chain couples TRBV20-1 to TRBJ1-2, with D perhaps matching TRBD1 (6 bases). V was cut by 5 bases and J by 4 bases, with 17 bases left in between. CDR1 is DFQATT, CDR2 SNEGSKA, per germline (reference sequence). This CDR3 spans 14 amino acids. The CDR3: CSAGDTTGSYGYTF. The CDR3 DNA sequence: TGCAGTGCTGGGGATACCACAGGGTCCTATGGCTACACCTTC.

The V and J genes are TRBV6-6 and TRBJ2-5; 7 bases are shared with TRBD1. V was clipped by 6 bases and J by 10 bases; unmatched bases: 11. This CDR3 spans 13 amino acids. The germline V gene encodes CDR1 MNHNY and CDR2 SVGAGI (reference sequence). This CDR3 reads CASRPTGPPGQYF. DNA of the CDR3: TGTGCCAGCAGACCGACAGGGCCACCGGGCCAGTACTTC.

The genes are TRBV7-3 and TRBJ1-2, with D unclear. Germline CDR1 SGHTA, CDR2 FQGTGA. V dropped 3 bases and J dropped 3 bases, with 11 bases sitting between them. The CDR3 runs to 14 residues. The CDR3 nucleotides are TGTGCCAGCAGCTTGGGAGGGCTATACTATGGCTACACCTTC. This encodes CASSLGGLYYGYTF.